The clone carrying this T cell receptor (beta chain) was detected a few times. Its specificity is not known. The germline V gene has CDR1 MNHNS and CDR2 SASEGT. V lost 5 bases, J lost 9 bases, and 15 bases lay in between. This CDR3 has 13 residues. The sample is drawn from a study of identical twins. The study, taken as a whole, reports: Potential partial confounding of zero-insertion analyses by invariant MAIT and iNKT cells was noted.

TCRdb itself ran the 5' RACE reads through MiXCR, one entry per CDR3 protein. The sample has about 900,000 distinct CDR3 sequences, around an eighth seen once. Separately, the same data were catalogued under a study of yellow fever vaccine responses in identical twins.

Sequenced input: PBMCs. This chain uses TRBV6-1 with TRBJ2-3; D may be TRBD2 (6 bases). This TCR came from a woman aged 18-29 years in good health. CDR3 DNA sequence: TGTGCCAGCAGTCTGTCGACTAGTTTGACGCAGTATTTT. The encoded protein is CASSLSTSLTQYF.